This T cell receptor (beta chain) emerged from a study of post-analysis software for immune sequencing data. Points from the study as a whole: Higher frequency in patients than in controls was seen for 5 or 6 TRBV segments, with TRBV5-6, TRBV5-1 and TRBV20-1 among them. Normalized Chao1 diversity in multiple sclerosis patients fell significantly below that of controls.

About this clonotype itself: Its antigen is not identified.

Trimming cost V 4 bases and J 0 bases, with 13 bases left between them. Germline CDR1 and CDR2: SGHRS and YFSETQ. The CDR3 sequence is 15 residues long. Unique molecular identifiers had been added to the TCR beta cDNA libraries. One entry per CDR3 protein, called by TCRdb with MiXCR from the PCR reads. The table shows approximately 400,000 distinct CDR3 sequences, with roughly 35% occurring only once. The source is a girl aged 10-17 years with multiple sclerosis. V usage is TRBV5-1 and J usage is TRBJ1-2; D is ambiguous. The sequenced sample was blood. The CDR3 spells CASSTRRDSNYGYTF. The CDR3 DNA is TGCGCCAGCAGCACGAGGAGAGACTCTAACTATGGCTACACCTTC.